A single sample gave rise to the 7 T cell receptor beta chains below, sequenced in a study of spatial heterogeneity in lung cancer. TCRdb passed the 5' RACE reads through MiXCR, listing each CDR3 protein once. The sample has some 54,000 distinct CDR3 sequences; under 8% are singletons. Specified time point: blood at routine non-recurrence follow-up after resection. Tumor, nontumor lung or frozen PBMC supplied whole RNA that was sequenced unsorted. This material consisted of PBMCs, taken at follow-up. The receptors here all came from a female donor with early-stage non-small cell lung cancer.

DNA of the CDR3: TGCAGTGCTAGAGCTACAGGCACAGATACGCAGTATTTT. This codes for CSARATGTDTQYF. J is TRBJ2-3 and V is TRBV20-1, with D unclear. Per the germline V gene, CDR1 is DFQATT and CDR2 is SNEGSKA (reference sequence). The CDR3 extends over 13 amino acids. The V end lost 1 base, the J end lost 1 base, and 6 bases lay between the germline ends.

This clonotype was picked up many times. One end of the junction does not line up with germline, which may come from a read error. The genes are TRBV12-3 or TRBV12-4 and TRBJ2-3; D ambiguous. The CDR3 length is 12 residues. The CDR3 protein is CASSPSTDTQYF. Written as DNA, the CDR3 is TGCGCCAGCAGCCCAAGCACAGATACGCAGTATTTT.

This clonotype was found once. The chain links TRBV5-1 to TRBJ2-2; D is unclear. The CDR3 totals 13 residues. V dropped 3 bases and J dropped 7 bases, with 10 bases sitting between them. CDR1 is SGHRS and CDR2 is YFSETQ in the germline V gene. CDR3 protein: CASSSTENGELFF. The DNA for the CDR3 is TGCGCCAGCAGCTCTACAGAAAACGGGGAGCTGTTTTTT.

This clonotype was detected many times. The V call is TRBV5-6, the J call TRBJ2-3, with unresolved D. Trimming took 4 bases from V and 5 from J, leaving 11 bases between them. This CDR3 has 13 residues. Germline CDR1 SGHDT, CDR2 YYEEEE. The CDR3 loop reads CASSADTGDTQYF. The CDR3 DNA sequence: TGTGCCAGCAGCGCGGATACCGGAGATACGCAGTATTTT. The full variable domain, with the rest looked up from reference TRBV5-6 and TRBJ2-3, is DAGVTQSPTHLIKTRGQQVTLRCSPKSGHDTVSWYQQALGQGPQFIFQYYEEEERQRGNFPDRFSGHQFPNYSSELNVNALLLGDSALYLCASSADTGDTQYFGPGTRLTVL.

Notes on this clonotype: The junction differs from germline at one of its ends, possibly a read error. The chain couples TRBV6-2 or TRBV6-3 to TRBJ2-2, with 14 bases aligning to TRBD2. The CDR3 spans 16 residues. Germline V gives CDR1 MNHEY, CDR2 SVGEGT. CDR3 in amino acids: CASTRTSGGPTRELFF. Here the CDR3 DNA reads TGTGCCAGCACTCGGACTAGCGGGGGGCCCACCAGGGAGCTGTTTTTT.

In this sample, this clonotype turned up many times. This sequence joins TRBV7-2 and TRBJ2-6; D unresolved. Germline loops: CDR1 SGHTA, CDR2 FQGNSA. The CDR3 sequence is 15 residues long. V was pared by 4 bases and J by 1 base, with 8 bases between. The CDR3 DNA sequence: TGTGCCAGCAGCTCAGCCCAATCTGGGGCCAACGTCCTGACTTTC. Its protein is CASSSAQSGANVLTF. Filled out from reference TRBV7-2 and TRBJ2-6, the complete variable domain reads GAGVSQSPSNKVTEKGKDVELRCDPISGHTALYWYRQSLGQGLEFLIYFQGNSAPDKSGLPSDRFSAERTGGSVSTLTIQRTQQEDSAVYLCASSSAQSGANVLTFGAGSRLTVL.

This clonotype appeared many times. The chain is built from TRBV20-1 and TRBJ1-5; 9 nucleotides line up with TRBD1. V lost 0 bases, J lost 3 bases, and 6 bases stayed unmatched. Germline-derived CDR1 and CDR2 are DFQATT and SNEGSKA (reference sequence). The CDR3 is made up of 16 amino acids. The CDR3 coding sequence is TGCAGTGCTAGAGATTTTAGGACAGGGGACAATCAGCCCCAGCATTTT. This translates into CSARDFRTGDNQPQHF.